This section outlines one T cell receptor beta chain sequence together with its context. Its antigen is not identified. The data belong to a study of CXCR3-negative and CXCR3-positive naive CD8 T cells. Points from the study as a whole: Hydrophobicity was higher for TRB CDR3s found in CXCR3-positive naive cells than in CXCR3-negative naive cells.

Libraries were UMI-labeled 5' RACE TRB cDNA. TCRdb re-called the 5' RACE reads; every CDR3 protein appears as one record, without DNA. The sample includes approximately 89,000 distinct CDR3 sequences. The CDR3 runs to 16 residues. Germline V lookup: CDR1 DFQATT, CDR2 SNEGSKA (reference sequence). The V and J genes are TRBV20-1 and TRBJ2-2; the TRBD2 assignment by TCRdb is unverifiable without DNA. The sequenced sample consisted of naive CXCR3+ CD8+ T cells from blood. Subset noted: CD45RO-CCR7+CD27+CD95- naive CD8+ T cells expressing CXCR3 (TNR3+). This receptor was identified in a human donor in good health. Some clones in this sample may be carry-over from other donors' samples. CDR3 in amino acids: CSAEIPGLADTGELFF.